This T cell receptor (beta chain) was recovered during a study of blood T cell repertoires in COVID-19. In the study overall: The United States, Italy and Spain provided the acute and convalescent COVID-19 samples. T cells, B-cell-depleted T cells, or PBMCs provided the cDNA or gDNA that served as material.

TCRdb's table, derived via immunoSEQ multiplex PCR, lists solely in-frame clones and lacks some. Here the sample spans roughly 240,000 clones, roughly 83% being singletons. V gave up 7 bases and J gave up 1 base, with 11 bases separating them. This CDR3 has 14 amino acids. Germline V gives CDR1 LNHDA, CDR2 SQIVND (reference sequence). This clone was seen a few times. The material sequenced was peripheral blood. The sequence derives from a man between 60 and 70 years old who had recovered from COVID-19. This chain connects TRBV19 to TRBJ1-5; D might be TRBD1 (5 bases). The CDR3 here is CASIDSVSNQPQHF. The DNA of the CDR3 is TGTGCCAGTATCGACAGTGTGAGCAATCAGCCCCAGCATTTT.